This TCR beta chain came from a study of shared clonotypes between healthy human individuals. Every immunoSEQ plate was one replicate of a subset's evenly spread DNA. Data came from immunoSEQ multiplex PCR; TCRdb stores just in-frame clones and leaves some out. Of approximately 720,000 clones listed, more than 70% are singletons. Germline V gene sequence: CDR1 SGHAT, CDR2 FQNNGV. The junction had 5 bases not matched to a gene; V was cut back by 5 bases and J by 6 bases. The length of the CDR3 is 14 residues. The chain carries TRBV11-2 and TRBJ2-2, with 8 positions matching TRBD1. The receptor's source is a woman aged 25 to 39 in good health. The sequencing input was memory CD4+ T cells sorted from blood. The subset here: CD45RA-negative fraction. The CDR3 sequence is CASSSDRGSGELFF. The CDR3, as DNA: TGTGCCAGCAGCAGCGACAGGGGATCCGGGGAGCTGTTTTTT.